These 22 T cell receptor beta chains came from one sample sequenced in a study of technical replicates of blood from a few donors. TCRdb's table, derived via immunoSEQ multiplex PCR, lists solely in-frame clones and lacks some. Of around 89,000 clones listed, 85% to 95% are singletons. The sample was T cells isolated from PBMCs. Receptors originate from a human donor in good health.

With regard to this clone: At one end, the junction sequence differs from germline, possibly due to a read error. The gene calls are TRBV29-1 and TRBJ1-4; 8 bases are shared with TRBD1. Germline values: CDR1 SQVTM, CDR2 ANQGSEA. CDR3 length: 9 residues. The CDR3 DNA reads TGCAGCGTTGAGCCAGGGGGCGCTTTT. It yields the protein CSVEPGGAF.

This chain joins TRBV7-3 and TRBJ2-3, with TRBD1 matching 9 bases. In germline, CDR1 is SGHTA, CDR2 FQGTGA. V lost 1 base, J lost 2 bases, and 10 bases stayed unmatched. The length of the CDR3 is 18 residues. The CDR3 region has the DNA TGTGCCAGCAGCTTAAACGGGGGTCGACAGGGGGACACAGATACGCAGTATTTT. This sequence encodes CASSLNGGRQGDTDTQYF.

This chain connects TRBV19 to TRBJ1-6; D is unclear. V dropped 9 bases and J dropped 0 bases, with 12 bases sitting between them. The CDR3 length is 15 residues. Germline values: CDR1 LNHDA, CDR2 SQIVND (reference sequence). CDR3 DNA: TGTGCCAGCACTCCGGAGAGCTCCTATAATTCACCCCTCCACTTT. This gives the protein CASTPESSYNSPLHF.

Only one count was recorded for this clone. The V call is TRBV2, the J call TRBJ2-3, with D uncertain. CDR1 is SNHLY, CDR2 FYNNEI, per germline. This CDR3 contains 16 residues. V lost 3 bases and J lost 0, with 13 bases in between. This CDR3 is CASSEGRVASTDTQYF. The CDR3 DNA sequence: TGTGCCAGCAGTGAGGGTCGGGTGGCTAGCACAGATACGCAGTATTTT.

The rearrangement links TRBV2 to TRBJ1-3; no clear D. The CDR3 length is 13 residues. Deletions cut 9 bases from V and 3 bases from J, with 12 bases between. The germline V gene has CDR1 SNHLY and CDR2 FYNNEI. CDR3 amino acids: CARSQVVGNTIYF. The CDR3 region has the DNA TGTGCCAGATCGCAGGTAGTTGGAAACACCATATATTTT.

V usage is TRBV5-1 and J usage is TRBJ2-5; D is possibly TRBD2 (5 bases). CDR1 is SGHRS and CDR2 is YFSETQ in the germline V gene. The CDR3 is 16 residues long. V was shortened by 3 bases and J by 2 bases, with 17 bases between the two germline ends. CDR3 loop: CASSSPREGPQETQYF. The CDR3 nucleotides are TGCGCCAGCAGCTCGCCCCGTGAGGGTCCACAAGAGACCCAGTACTTC.

This clone has a single count. The genes are TRBV19 and TRBJ1-5; TRBD1 matches at 9 bases. After removal of 8 bases from V and 4 bases from J, the junction contained 3 bases not matched to a gene. There are 13 residues in the CDR3. Germline CDR1 and CDR2: LNHDA and SQIVND (reference sequence). The CDR3 loop reads CASSDRGNQPQHF. CDR3 in DNA: TGTGCCAGTTCAGACAGGGGGAATCAGCCCCAGCATTTT.

The V and J genes are TRBV6-1 and TRBJ1-5; D unclear. The CDR3 extends over 16 amino acids. In germline, CDR1 is MNHNS, CDR2 SASEGT. Trimming stripped 2 bases from V and 5 bases from J, with 16 bases between. The CDR3 reads CASSEQAGGSYQPQHF. The DNA for the CDR3 is TGTGCCAGCAGTGAACAAGCAGGAGGGTCCTATCAGCCCCAGCATTTT.

In nucleotides, the CDR3 is TGTGCCAGCAGCTTATTGGGACACAGTGGCTACACCTTC. Protein product: CASSLLGHSGYTF. The rearrangement uses TRBV11-3 and TRBJ1-2; D perhaps matches TRBD1 (6 bases). Trimming left V 2 bases short and J 7 bases short, with 11 bases between. The germline CDR1 and CDR2 sequences are SGHNT and YENEEA. This CDR3 is 13 amino acids long.

This clone was detected once. The chain links TRBV5-1 to TRBJ1-2; D is unresolved. CDR1 and CDR2 from the germline V gene are SGHRS and YFSETQ. CDR3 length: 14 residues. V was clipped by 0 bases and J by 2 bases, with 8 bases between them. Here the CDR3 DNA reads TGCGCCAGCAGCTTGGCCGGAGAAAACTATGGCTACACCTTC. It yields the protein CASSLAGENYGYTF.

This clone was counted a few times. The J gene is TRBJ2-2, the V gene TRBV30; D perhaps matches TRBD1 (6 bases). Germline CDR1 reads GTSNPN; CDR2 reads SVGIG (reference sequence). The CDR3 is made up of 14 amino acids. Deletions cut 2 bases from V and 4 bases from J, with 11 bases between. The CDR3 coding sequence is TGTGCCTGGAGTCAGGGACACTTCACCGGGGAGCTGTTTTTT. This sequence encodes CAWSQGHFTGELFF.

The J gene is TRBJ1-1, the V gene TRBV6-5; TRBD1 aligns across 12 bases. The germline CDR1 and CDR2 sequences are MNHEY and SVGAGI. Trimming at V came to 7 bases and at J to 1 base, leaving 4 bases not matched to a gene. The CDR3 spans 15 residues. DNA of the CDR3: TGTGCCAGCACCCCGGGACAGGGGGCGAACACTGAAGCTTTCTTT. It yields the protein CASTPGQGANTEAFF.

J is TRBJ2-2 and V is TRBV7-3, with a possible D match to TRBD2 (6 bases). Germline V gene data show CDR1 as SGHTA and CDR2 as FQGTGA. CDR3 length: 14 amino acids. The V and J ends lost 5 bases and 6 bases respectively, with 13 bases between them. The CDR3 region is CASSQRARAGELFF. CDR3 in DNA: TGTGCCAGCAGCCAGCGGGCTAGGGCCGGGGAGCTGTTTTTT.

This chain connects TRBV6-1 to TRBJ2-1; 8 bases map to TRBD2. Trimming removed 0 bases from V and 4 bases from J; junction bases left unmatched: 17. Germline CDR1 MNHNS, CDR2 SASEGT. The CDR3 extends over 20 amino acids. The CDR3 nucleotides read TGTGCCAGCAGTGAAGCGCTCAGTAGCGGGGTGCGCTACCCTTACAATGAGCAGTTCTTC. As protein: CASSEALSSGVRYPYNEQFF.

The chain recombines TRBV28 with TRBJ2-3, with 7 bases matching TRBD2. V was pared by 8 bases and J by 1 base, with 9 bases of the junction left unmatched. Germline lookup yields CDR1 MDHEN and CDR2 SYDVKM. The CDR3 extends over 15 amino acids. The CDR3 loop reads CASGGGSIGTDTQYF. The CDR3 coding sequence is TGTGCCAGCGGTGGCGGGAGTATCGGCACAGATACGCAGTATTTT.

This clone was recorded only once. The genes are TRBV7-2 and TRBJ2-7; the D gene is possibly TRBD1 (5 bases). The germline V and J ends were trimmed by 1 base and 0 bases, with 13 bases remaining between them. CDR1 and CDR2 from the germline V gene are SGHTA and FQGNSA. The CDR3 totals 16 residues. The CDR3 region has the DNA TGTGCCAGCAGCTTAGGGTGGGGCAGGACCTCCTACGAGCAGTACTTC. Translation: CASSLGWGRTSYEQYF.

The CDR3 region is CASSSGGGENYGYTF. The CDR3 bases are TGTGCCAGCAGCTCAGGCGGCGGGGAAAATTATGGCTACACCTTC. This chain joins TRBV11-3 and TRBJ1-2; D not resolved. Trimming pared 4 bases from V and 5 bases from J, leaving 17 bases between. CDR3 size: 15 residues. Germline lookup yields CDR1 SGHNT and CDR2 YENEEA.

This clone came up once. The chain combines TRBV11-2 with TRBJ2-7; 8 bases align to TRBD1. Germline CDR1 and CDR2: SGHAT and FQNNGV. J was trimmed by 1 base and V by 0 bases; bases with no gene match: 5. The CDR3 totals 16 residues. The CDR3 region has the DNA TGTGCCAGCAGCTTAGATGACAGGGGCTTATCCTACGAGCAGTACTTC. Its protein is CASSLDDRGLSYEQYF.

This clone was recorded only once. The V gene is TRBV4-1, the J gene TRBJ2-3; D might be TRBD2 (6 bases). CDR1 is MGHRA and CDR2 is YSYEKL in the germline V gene. Deletions cut 1 base from V and 1 base from J, with 18 bases between. This CDR3 has 18 amino acids. In DNA, the CDR3 is TGCGCCAGCAGCCAAGTTTCTAGCGCCCAAGGTGGCACAGATACGCAGTATTTT. Translating gives CASSQVSSAQGGTDTQYF.

The gene calls are TRBV6-1 and TRBJ2-3, with 8 positions matching TRBD2. Germline loops: CDR1 MNHNS, CDR2 SASEGT. The CDR3 loop spans 15 amino acids. With 5 bases clipped from V and 0 bases from J, the junction kept 4 bases outside the gene matches. The CDR3 coding sequence is TGTGCCAGCAGTTTCACTAGCGGCAGCACAGATACGCAGTATTTT. It yields the protein CASSFTSGSTDTQYF.

The V and J genes are TRBV5-1 and TRBJ2-2; 7 bases fit TRBD2. V lost 4 bases to trimming and J lost 1 base; unmatched junction nucleotides: 13. Germline CDR1 SGHRS, CDR2 YFSETQ. The CDR3 has 18 residues. Here the CDR3 DNA reads TGCGCCAGCAGCCACCTACCAATAGCGGGCCTGAACACCGGGGAGCTGTTTTTT. This codes for CASSHLPIAGLNTGELFF.

The rearrangement links TRBV28 to TRBJ1-5; D call uncertain. Germline CDR1 is MDHEN and CDR2 is SYDVKM. The CDR3 consists of 16 residues. Trimming stripped 3 bases from V and 4 bases from J, with 16 bases between. CDR3 bases: TGTGCCAGCAGTTTTACGCTCCAGGATCCGAATCAGCCCCAGCATTTT. As protein: CASSFTLQDPNQPQHF. Based on the CDR3 plus reference TRBV28 and TRBJ1-5, the full variable domain is DVKVTQSSRYLVKRTGEKVFLECVQDMDHENMFWYRQDPGLGLRLIYFSYDVKMKEKGDIPEGYSVSREKKERFSLILESASTNQTSMYLCASSFTLQDPNQPQHFGDGTRLSIL.